Here is one T cell receptor (beta chain) with its context. Its antigen remains undetermined. One end of the junction is discordant with germline, which a read error may explain. The data were obtained in a study of T cells in Graves' hyperthyroidism and ophthalmopathy (dated by TCRdb to between 2018 and 2021). Describing the broader study: Peripheral blood was collected at initial diagnosis, before any treatment. To identify TCR V-J signatures that set the groups apart, the researchers used a discovery cohort of about a hundred patients, made up of roughly 45 with Graves' ophthalmopathy and some 55 with stable Graves' hyperthyroidism. Prospective prediction of ophthalmopathy was tested in an independent validation cohort of fewer than 20 hyperthyroidism patients and 15 to 17 patients who later progressed to ophthalmopathy. The approximately 100 discovery patients were randomly split 7:3 into training and test sets. The study also compared thyroid tissue and blood T-cell repertoires from five or six Graves' hyperthyroidism patients. Following sampling, methimazole starting at 30 mg daily was given to hyperthyroidism patients, and high-dose intravenous methylprednisolone was given to ophthalmopathy patients. The paper describes TCR Vbeta CDR3 sequencing of roughly 130 peripheral blood samples, made up of 40 to 45 ophthalmopathy patients, around 78 hyperthyroidism patients and 17 progressor patients.

From the cysteine through the phenylalanine, the CDR3 covers 14 amino acids. The read is trimmed to its CDR3 DNA, 42 bases read in frame from base 1. CDR1 and CDR2, per the germline V gene, are MNHEY and SVGEGT. A patient counted as having stable Graves' hyperthyroidism if no progression to ophthalmopathy occurred over 18 months of follow-up. Hyperthyroidism patients were newly diagnosed, had a disease duration of under 2 months, and were aged 18 to 65 years. Exclusion was applied to patients with uncontrolled infections, other autoimmune diseases, pregnancy or lactation. Diagnoses were based on clinical symptoms, serum thyroxine and TRAb, thyroid ultrasound and orbital computed tomography. PBMCs were separated from about 10 ml of fresh peripheral blood using Ficoll-Paque density gradient centrifugation. Trizol reagent was used to extract total RNA, and RNA quality was then checked on an Agilent 2100 Bioanalyzer.

Findings and caveats that apply to the study as a whole: Blood samples also contained most of the expanded thyroid clonotypes (frequency above 0.001), which suggests that blood repertoires may reflect thyroid immune responses. Sample size was not statistically predetermined, and investigators were not blinded to group allocation. In validation, the model predicted progression to ophthalmopathy a median of approximately 6.6 months before onset, with over 60% sensitivity and roughly 73% specificity. Ophthalmopathy was separated from stable hyperthyroidism by a 13 V-J signature model, with around 90% sensitivity and about 81% specificity obtained in cross-validation and 80%/75% obtained in testing.

Amplification of TCR beta CDR3 regions was carried out from RNA transcripts. The TCR CDR3 was subjected to a first round of RT-PCR using the HTBI primer set and the Qiagen OneStep RT-PCR kit. The libraries were constructed in a second round of multiplex PCR and then size-selected and purified. The libraries were sequenced on an Illumina HiSeq2000 using paired-end 100 bp reads. Processing in the source paper ran as follows. SOAPnuke was used to process the raw data, with reads discarded if the reads contained adapters or uncalled bases, had a mean Phred below 15, or lacked an exact constant-primer or identifier match. COPE v1.2.5 was used to merge high-quality paired reads, and clonotypes were defined as unique nucleotide sequences. MiTCR v1.1 was used to align the clonotypes against IMGT TRBV, TRBD and TRBJ reference segments. The analysis included only V-J combinations with a frequency above 0.0001, which together covered around 99% of the repertoires. The TCS score was defined as F50 (clonal expansion) divided by E x V (chaos), with BLOSUM62-based TCRdist calculated between CDR3 peptides within each V-J. Welch's t-statistics and random forest reduced 450 to 600 V-J features to 13, which were used in a naive Bayes classifier (R e1071). In-frame beta chains were kept once TCRdb had trimmed the public reads at Q25 with fastp and called clones with MiXCR. Merged by CDR3 protein, the rows form single entries marked with the most common genes and DNA. The V and J calls shown here were made by TCRdb, not taken from the authors' results. This sample gives around 350,000 distinct CDR3 sequences in total; approximately 13% of them show up just once. The top ten hold 9% to 9.5% of the sample.

The TCR sequence derives from a woman in her late teens or twenties with Graves' hyperthyroidism. The rearrangement combines TRBV6-2 or TRBV6-3 with TRBJ1-1, with TRBD1 as a weak D call on 5 bases. The sequencing sample was made of blood. The sequenced DNA: TGTGCCAGCAACCCGGGGACGAGCAACACTGAAACTTTCTTT. It specifies CASNPGTSNTETFF.